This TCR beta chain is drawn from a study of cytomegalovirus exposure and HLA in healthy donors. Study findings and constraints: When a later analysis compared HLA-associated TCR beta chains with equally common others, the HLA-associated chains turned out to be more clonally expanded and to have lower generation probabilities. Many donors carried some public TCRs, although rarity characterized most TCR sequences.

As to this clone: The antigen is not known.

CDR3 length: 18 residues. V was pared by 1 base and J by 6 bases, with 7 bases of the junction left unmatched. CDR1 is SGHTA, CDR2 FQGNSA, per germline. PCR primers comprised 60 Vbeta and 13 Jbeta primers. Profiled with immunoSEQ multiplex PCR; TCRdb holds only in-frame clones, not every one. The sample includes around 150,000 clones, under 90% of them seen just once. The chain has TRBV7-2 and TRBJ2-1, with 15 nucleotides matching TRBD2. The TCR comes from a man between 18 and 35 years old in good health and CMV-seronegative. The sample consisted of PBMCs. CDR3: CASSLVAGLAGGGNEQFF. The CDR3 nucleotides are TGTGCCAGCAGCTTAGTCGCGGGACTAGCGGGAGGCGGCAATGAGCAGTTCTTC.